This is a list of T cell receptor beta chains from one sample in a study of blood T cell repertoires in COVID-19. TCRdb's copy holds only in-frame clones and misses some; the assay was immunoSEQ multiplex PCR. The top ten clones hold approximately 1.6% of a sample with tens of thousands of clones, about nine tenths of them seen once. Sequencing was carried out using peripheral blood. These receptors were taken from a human donor in a cohort sampled during active COVID-19. Each CDR3 is given with its conserved first and last residue. Fields, in order: J gene, V gene, D gene, clone size, CDR3 length, CDR3 DNA, CDR3 protein. The D gene is left open where the match is weak. Expanded clones get a size class; other rows say once, few or many, or leave the size out.

j_call: TRBJ1-1
v_call: TRBV11-3
d_call: .
clone_size: .
cdr3_length: 14
cdr3_nt: TGTGCCAGCAGCTTATCGGGGGGTAGAGGTGAAGCTTTCTTT
cdr3_aa: CASSLSGGRGEAFF

j_call: TRBJ2-2
v_call: TRBV7-6
d_call: TRBD2
clone_size: .
cdr3_length: 16
cdr3_nt: TGTGCCAGCAGCTTAGCGACTAGCGGGATCACCGGGGAGCTGTTTTTT
cdr3_aa: CASSLATSGITGELFF

j_call: TRBJ2-2
v_call: TRBV19
d_call: .
clone_size: .
cdr3_length: 18
cdr3_nt: TGTGCCAGTAGTATAGATCTACCAACAGGGACGAACACCGGGGAGCTGTTTTTT
cdr3_aa: CASSIDLPTGTNTGELFF

j_call: TRBJ1-3
v_call: TRBV3-1/TRBV3-2
d_call: TRBD1
clone_size: .
cdr3_length: 15
cdr3_nt: TGTGCCAGCAGCCATACCGGGACAGATGGAAACACCATATATTTT
cdr3_aa: CASSHTGTDGNTIYF

j_call: TRBJ2-4
v_call: TRBV6-6
d_call: TRBD2
clone_size: .
cdr3_length: 16
cdr3_nt: TGTGCCAGCAGTTACCCTAGCGGGAAAGCCAAAAACATTCAGTACTTC
cdr3_aa: CASSYPSGKAKNIQYF

j_call: TRBJ2-7
v_call: TRBV3-1/TRBV3-2
d_call: .
clone_size: .
cdr3_length: 13
cdr3_nt: TGTGCCAGCAGCCAAAGGAGCTCCTACGAGCAGTACTTC
cdr3_aa: CASSQRSSYEQYF

j_call: TRBJ2-1
v_call: TRBV20-1
d_call: .
clone_size: .
cdr3_length: 11
cdr3_nt: TGCAGTGCTAAGCACCTCCCGGTGGAGTTCTTC
cdr3_aa: CSAKHLPVEFF

j_call: TRBJ1-1
v_call: TRBV28
d_call: .
clone_size: .
cdr3_length: 14
cdr3_nt: TGTGCCAGCAGTTTAGGTCCTATGAACACTGAAGCTTTCTTT
cdr3_aa: CASSLGPMNTEAFF

j_call: TRBJ2-2
v_call: TRBV28
d_call: .
clone_size: .
cdr3_length: 13
cdr3_nt: TGTGCCAGCACGGGTCGAAACACCGGGGAGCTGTTTTTT
cdr3_aa: CASTGRNTGELFF

j_call: TRBJ2-3
v_call: TRBV10-3
d_call: TRBD2
clone_size: .
cdr3_length: 18
cdr3_nt: TGTGCCATCAGTGAGATGGGGACTAGCGGGAGCCTCACAGATACGCAGTATTTT
cdr3_aa: CAISEMGTSGSLTDTQYF

j_call: TRBJ2-1
v_call: TRBV11-3
d_call: TRBD1
clone_size: .
cdr3_length: 13
cdr3_nt: TGTGCCAGCAGTAGACAGGGTTTCAATGAGCAGTTCTTC
cdr3_aa: CASSRQGFNEQFF

j_call: TRBJ1-4
v_call: TRBV4-2
d_call: .
clone_size: .
cdr3_length: 15
cdr3_nt: TGTGCCAGCAGCCAAGATGTAGGGGTATTAGAAAAACTGTTTTTT
cdr3_aa: CASSQDVGVLEKLFF

j_call: TRBJ1-5
v_call: TRBV5-8
d_call: .
clone_size: few
cdr3_length: 14
cdr3_nt: TGTGCCAGCAGCTTCGGCCAGGGAGGTCAGCCCCAGCATTTT
cdr3_aa: CASSFGQGGQPQHF

j_call: TRBJ2-7
v_call: TRBV5-4
d_call: TRBD2
clone_size: .
cdr3_length: 15
cdr3_nt: TGTGCCAGCAGCATTCGCGGAAGCGGGGCCTACGAGCAGTACTTC
cdr3_aa: CASSIRGSGAYEQYF

j_call: TRBJ1-2
v_call: TRBV28
d_call: .
clone_size: .
cdr3_length: 17
cdr3_nt: TGTGCCAGCAGTTTTGTTAATCTGGGGCCCGAGGACTATGGCTACACCTTC
cdr3_aa: CASSFVNLGPEDYGYTF

j_call: TRBJ2-1
v_call: TRBV28
d_call: TRBD2
clone_size: .
cdr3_length: 13
cdr3_nt: TGTGCCAGCAACGGAGGACTAGCCAATGAGCAGTTCTTC
cdr3_aa: CASNGGLANEQFF

j_call: TRBJ1-4
v_call: TRBV28
d_call: .
clone_size: .
cdr3_length: 15
cdr3_nt: TGTGCCAGCAGATCCTTCAGGGCAAGTAATGAAAAACTGTTTTTT
cdr3_aa: CASRSFRASNEKLFF

j_call: TRBJ2-2
v_call: TRBV5-4
d_call: TRBD2
clone_size: .
cdr3_length: 16
cdr3_nt: TGTGCCAGCAGCTTGGGTATCGCGGGAGAAACCGGGGAGCTGTTTTTT
cdr3_aa: CASSLGIAGETGELFF

j_call: TRBJ1-1
v_call: TRBV6-5
d_call: .
clone_size: .
cdr3_length: 15
cdr3_nt: TGTGCCAGCAGCCTAGAAGGGGCGGTGAACACTGAAGCTTTCTTT
cdr3_aa: CASSLEGAVNTEAFF

j_call: TRBJ2-7
v_call: TRBV18
d_call: .
clone_size: .
cdr3_length: 13
cdr3_nt: TGTGCCAGCTCACCAGGAGTCTCCTACGAGCAGTACTTC
cdr3_aa: CASSPGVSYEQYF

j_call: TRBJ2-3
v_call: TRBV6-5
d_call: .
clone_size: .
cdr3_length: 14
cdr3_nt: TGTGCCAGCAGGGGGCAGCCTAGCACAGATACGCAGTATTTT
cdr3_aa: CASRGQPSTDTQYF

j_call: TRBJ2-7
v_call: TRBV28
d_call: TRBD2
clone_size: .
cdr3_length: 14
cdr3_nt: TGTGCCAGCATGGTAAGCGGGAGGGTGCGCGAGCAGTACTTC
cdr3_aa: CASMVSGRVREQYF

j_call: TRBJ1-5
v_call: TRBV7-6
d_call: TRBD1
clone_size: .
cdr3_length: 15
cdr3_nt: TGTGCCAGCAGCGCAACAGGGGGTCGCAATCAGCCCCAGCATTTT
cdr3_aa: CASSATGGRNQPQHF

j_call: TRBJ2-3
v_call: TRBV7-6
d_call: TRBD2
clone_size: .
cdr3_length: 20
cdr3_nt: TGTGCCAGCAGCTTAGCGCCTGTAACTAGCGGGAGGGCCCGATTAGATACGCAGTATTTT
cdr3_aa: CASSLAPVTSGRARLDTQYF

j_call: TRBJ2-7
v_call: TRBV3-1/TRBV3-2
d_call: .
clone_size: .
cdr3_length: 12
cdr3_nt: TGTGCCAGCAGCCAAGCCGGGAACGAGCAGTACTTC
cdr3_aa: CASSQAGNEQYF

j_call: TRBJ2-5
v_call: TRBV29-1
d_call: TRBD2
clone_size: .
cdr3_length: 16
cdr3_nt: TGCAGCGTTGACGGGACTAGCGGGAGTACTCAAGAGACCCAGTACTTC
cdr3_aa: CSVDGTSGSTQETQYF

j_call: TRBJ2-7
v_call: TRBV5-1
d_call: TRBD1
clone_size: .
cdr3_length: 15
cdr3_nt: TGCGCCAGCAGTATCGGGACAGGGGATTACTACGAGCAGTACTTC
cdr3_aa: CASSIGTGDYYEQYF